These 26 T cell receptor beta chains were all obtained from the same sample, sequenced in a study of blood T cell repertoires in COVID-19. Sequencing was performed with immunoSEQ multiplex PCR; in TCRdb, only in-frame clones are kept and a portion is missing. The sample has roughly 150,000 clones; over 85% are singletons. Sequencing was performed on peripheral blood. The receptor source for this set is a man between 60 and 70 years old with active or convalescent COVID-19.

This clone was found a few times. The V and J genes are TRBV29-1 and TRBJ1-1; 7 nucleotides align to TRBD1. Germline V lookup: CDR1 SQVTM, CDR2 ANQGSEA. This CDR3 spans 10 amino acids. Trimming took 7 bases from V and 8 from J; bases not matched to a gene: 4. The CDR3 spells CSANRGEAFF. The CDR3 DNA reads as TGCAGCGCAAACAGGGGCGAAGCTTTCTTT.

This sequence joins TRBV7-9 and TRBJ1-1, with D possibly being TRBD1 (5 bases). CDR1 and CDR2 from the germline V gene are SEHNR and FQNEAQ (reference sequence). CDR3 length: 13 residues. Between the trimmed V and J ends, which lost 5 bases and 7 bases, there was a span of 14 bases. This chain's CDR3 is CASSPNTDSEAFF. The CDR3 DNA is TGTGCCAGCAGCCCCAATACAGACAGTGAAGCTTTCTTT.

This chain connects TRBV20-1 to TRBJ1-6; 9 bases align to TRBD1. Germline CDR1 reads DFQATT; CDR2 reads SNEGSKA (reference sequence). Trimming at V came to 6 bases and at J to 10 bases, leaving 13 bases not matched to a gene. The CDR3 loop spans 15 amino acids. The CDR3 here is CSASGEGQGGSPLHF. CDR3 nucleotides: TGCAGTGCAAGTGGCGAGGGACAGGGAGGATCACCCCTCCACTTT.

The chain recombines TRBV7-9 with TRBJ1-1, with a possible D match to TRBD1 (6 bases). The CDR3 is 14 residues long. Between the trimmed V and J ends, which lost 2 bases and 1 base, there was a span of 8 bases. From germline, CDR1 is SEHNR and CDR2 FQNEAQ (reference sequence). CDR3 region: CASSLSDRNTEAFF. As DNA, the CDR3 is TGTGCCAGCAGCTTATCGGACAGGAACACTGAAGCTTTCTTT.

The rearrangement uses TRBV10-3 and TRBJ2-7; 8 nucleotides match TRBD2. Germline CDR1 reads ENHRY; CDR2 reads SYGVKD. The CDR3 has 13 residues. The V and J ends lost 10 bases and 7 bases, in that order; junction bases with no gene match: 12. CDR3 sequence (DNA): TGTGCCACCCAGCGGGAGTCCCTGGGGGAGCAGTACTTC. Its protein product is CATQRESLGEQYF.

This rearrangement joins TRBV10-2 to TRBJ1-1, with a weak D call TRBD1 (5 bases). Looked up from germline, CDR1 is WSHSY and CDR2 is SAAADI. V was cut by 8 bases and J by 0 bases, with 13 bases left in between. CDR3 size: 14 residues. The CDR3 region is CASLRQNMNTEAFF. The CDR3 DNA sequence: TGCGCCAGCCTTAGACAGAATATGAACACTGAAGCTTTCTTT.

This clone was counted once. V and J are TRBV27 and TRBJ2-1, with 10 bases aligning to TRBD2. Per germline, CDR1 MNHEY and CDR2 SMNVEV (reference sequence). After removal of 5 bases from V and 5 bases from J, the junction contained 12 bases not matched to a gene. The CDR3 runs 17 residues. CDR3 sequence: CASSLTFSSGGHNEQFF. In nucleotides, the CDR3 is TGTGCCAGCAGTCTAACATTCTCTAGCGGGGGCCACAATGAGCAGTTCTTC.

V is TRBV14 and J is TRBJ2-1; 10 bases fit TRBD1. The V segment lost 6 bases and the J segment 2 bases; nucleotides outside the gene matches: 4. Germline V lookup: CDR1 SGHDN, CDR2 FVKESK. The CDR3 extends over 15 amino acids. CDR3 loop: CASSEDRGPYNEQFF. The CDR3 DNA is TGTGCCAGCAGTGAAGACAGGGGGCCCTACAATGAGCAGTTCTTC. Drawing the rest from reference TRBV14 and TRBJ2-1, the complete variable domain is EAGVTQFPSHSVIEKGQTVTLRCDPISGHDNLYWYRRVMGKEIKFLLHFVKESKQDESGMPNNRFLAERTGGTYSTLKVQPAELEDSGVYFCASSEDRGPYNEQFFGPGTRLTVL.

The chain combines TRBV11-1 with TRBJ1-1; 7 nucleotides agree with TRBD1. Germline V CDR1 and CDR2: SGHAT, FQDESV (reference sequence). The CDR3 has 16 amino acids. The junction had 7 bases not matched to a gene; V was cut back by 3 bases and J by 0 bases. DNA of the CDR3: TGTGCCAGCAGCTTCAACTTCGGGACAGTGAACACTGAAGCTTTCTTT. This sequence encodes CASSFNFGTVNTEAFF. Combining the CDR3 with reference TRBV11-1 and TRBJ1-1 gives the whole variable domain EAEVAQSPRYKITEKSQAVAFWCDPISGHATLYWYRQILGQGPELLVQFQDESVVDDSQLPKDRFSAERLKGVDSTLKIQPAELGDSAMYLCASSFNFGTVNTEAFFGQGTRLTVV.

The chain carries TRBV6-5 and TRBJ1-1; tentative D call: TRBD1 (5 bases). The CDR3 loop spans 14 amino acids. Germline V gene sequence: CDR1 MNHEY, CDR2 SVGAGI. V was cut by 4 bases and J by 1 base, with 10 bases left in between. For the CDR3, the DNA is TGTGCCAGCAGTTCGACAGTTCCGAACACTGAAGCTTTCTTT. Its translation: CASSSTVPNTEAFF.

The chain uses TRBV7-2 and TRBJ1-4; no clear D. The germline gives CDR1 SGHTA, CDR2 FQGNSA. The CDR3 spans 15 residues. The germline V and J ends were trimmed by 5 bases and 0 bases, with 10 bases remaining between them. The DNA for the CDR3 is TGTGCCAGCAGCCCCAGGATTGCAACTAATGAAAAACTGTTTTTT. Protein: CASSPRIATNEKLFF. The full variable domain, completed using reference TRBV7-2 and TRBJ1-4, is GAGVSQSPSNKVTEKGKDVELRCDPISGHTALYWYRQSLGQGLEFLIYFQGNSAPDKSGLPSDRFSAERTGGSVSTLTIQRTQQEDSAVYLCASSPRIATNEKLFFGSGTQLSVL.

V is TRBV7-6 and J is TRBJ1-2; 12 nucleotides line up with TRBD1. The J segment lost 6 bases and the V segment lost 4 bases, leaving 6 bases of the junction unmatched. The CDR3 extends over 15 amino acids. Germline CDR1 is SGHVS and CDR2 is FNYEAQ. The DNA of the CDR3 is TGTGCCAGCAGCTATCTCGGGACAGGGGGCCATGGCTACACCTTC. The encoded protein is CASSYLGTGGHGYTF.

This chain connects TRBV19 to TRBJ1-5; 7 positions match TRBD1. The CDR3 length is 16 residues. Germline V gene lookup returns CDR1 LNHDA and CDR2 SQIVND (reference sequence). Trimming cost V 0 bases and J 5 bases; bases outside gene matches: 7. The CDR3 DNA follows: TGTGCCAGTAGTATAGATGGAGGGACAGTTTATCAGCCCCAGCATTTT. It translates to CASSIDGGTVYQPQHF.

The chain links TRBV5-6 to TRBJ1-3; no firm D call. Trimming left V 0 bases short and J 2 bases short, with 6 bases between. CDR1 is SGHDT and CDR2 is YYEEEE in the germline V gene. CDR3 length: 14 amino acids. CDR3 nucleotide sequence: TGTGCCAGCAGCTTGGGGCAGGCTGGAAACACCATATATTTT. The encoded protein is CASSLGQAGNTIYF. Based on the CDR3 plus reference TRBV5-6 and TRBJ1-3, the full variable domain is DAGVTQSPTHLIKTRGQQVTLRCSPKSGHDTVSWYQQALGQGPQFIFQYYEEEERQRGNFPDRFSGHQFPNYSSELNVNALLLGDSALYLCASSLGQAGNTIYFGEGSWLTVV.

Here the CDR3 reads CASSPPSNEYGYTF. CDR3 nucleotides: TGTGCCAGCTCACCACCGAGCAACGAATATGGCTACACCTTC. The chain has TRBV18 and TRBJ1-2; D remains unclear. The CDR3 runs to 14 residues. Per germline, CDR1 KGHSH and CDR2 LQKENI. V was cut by 0 bases and J by 5 bases, with 10 bases left in between.

This rearrangement joins TRBV14 to TRBJ1-6; D is uncertain. V was cut by 0 bases and J by 6 bases, with 6 bases left in between. Per germline, CDR1 SGHDN and CDR2 FVKESK. The CDR3 extends over 14 amino acids. The CDR3 sequence is CASSQEASNSPLHF. The CDR3 bases are TGTGCCAGCAGCCAAGAGGCCAGTAATTCACCCCTCCACTTT.

The DNA of the CDR3 is TGCGCCAGCAGCCAGGAAGTACAGGGCTCTAACTATGGCTACACCTTC. The encoded protein is CASSQEVQGSNYGYTF. The chain recombines TRBV4-1 with TRBJ1-2, with a possible D match to TRBD1 (6 bases). Trimming left V 3 bases short and J 0 bases short, with 14 bases between. The germline CDR1 and CDR2 sequences are MGHRA and YSYEKL. The CDR3 has 16 residues.

The chain has TRBV10-1 and TRBJ1-2; D is uncertain. The CDR3 covers 13 residues. The V gene's germline CDR1 is WNHNN and CDR2 SYGVQD (reference sequence). Trimming stripped 6 bases from V and 2 bases from J, with 10 bases between. The DNA of the CDR3 is TGCGCCAGCAGCCCCGGGGTGAACTATGGCTACACCTTC. It codes for CASSPGVNYGYTF.

The V call is TRBV4-1, the J call TRBJ1-2; 12 bases are shared with TRBD1. This CDR3 is built from 17 residues. Germline V gives CDR1 MGHRA, CDR2 YSYEKL. V shed 1 base, J shed 4 bases, and the junction held 7 bases outside the gene matches. CDR3 in amino acids: CASSQAIGTGGGYGYTF. In nucleotides, the CDR3 is TGCGCCAGCAGCCAAGCCATAGGGACAGGGGGCGGCTATGGCTACACCTTC.

This rearrangement joins TRBV12-5 to TRBJ2-7, with 10 positions matching TRBD1. The CDR3 is made up of 14 amino acids. CDR1 and CDR2 from the germline V gene are LGHNT and FRNRAP. Trimming at V came to 5 bases and at J to 5 bases, leaving 6 bases not matched to a gene. CDR3 residues: CASGLTGTGDEQYF. CDR3 DNA sequence: TGTGCTAGTGGTCTCACCGGGACAGGGGACGAGCAGTACTTC.

The chain carries TRBV12-5 and TRBJ1-1; 7 nucleotides align to TRBD1. V lost 1 base, J lost 11 bases, and 13 bases stayed unmatched. The CDR3 loop spans 15 amino acids. Germline V CDR1 and CDR2: LGHNT, FRNRAP. The DNA for the CDR3 is TGTGCTAGTGGTTTGGCTACAGGGGCAGGAATGGGCGCTTTCTTT. This translates into CASGLATGAGMGAFF. Full variable domain (rest looked up from reference TRBV12-5 and TRBJ1-1): DARVTQTPRHKVTEMGQEVTMRCQPILGHNTVFWYRQTMMQGLELLAYFRNRAPLDDSGMPKDRFSAEMPDATLATLKIQPSEPRDSAVYFCASGLATGAGMGAFFGQGTRLTVV.

This clone was seen only a few times. CDR3 region: CASSPPRGARNQPQHF. CDR3 DNA sequence: TGTGCCAGCAGTCCCCCCAGGGGTGCGCGCAATCAGCCCCAGCATTTT. The chain has TRBV28 and TRBJ1-5, with D tentatively TRBD1 (6 bases). The CDR3 totals 16 residues. CDR1 and CDR2 (germline): MDHEN, SYDVKM. Deletions cut 5 bases from V and 2 bases from J, with 16 bases between.

This chain uses TRBV6-1 with TRBJ1-1; D remains unclear. Trimming left V 0 bases short and J 2 bases short, with 16 bases between. Germline CDR1 reads MNHNS; CDR2 reads SASEGT. CDR3 size: 17 residues. CDR3 protein: CASSEALLFSGNTEAFF. CDR3 DNA: TGTGCCAGCAGTGAAGCGCTTCTGTTCTCGGGTAACACTGAAGCTTTCTTT.

The chain recombines TRBV18 with TRBJ2-7, with a weak D call TRBD1 (6 bases). The CDR3 has 15 residues. The germline V gene has CDR1 KGHSH and CDR2 LQKENI. V lost 2 bases and J lost 0, with 11 bases in between. This CDR3 is CASSPTTGSSYEQYF. The CDR3 DNA sequence: TGTGCCAGCTCACCAACGACAGGTAGCTCCTACGAGCAGTACTTC.

The chain uses TRBV24-1 and TRBJ2-1, with 14 bases that match TRBD2. Germline V gene data show CDR1 as KGHDR and CDR2 as SFDVKD. The J segment lost 7 bases and the V segment lost 3 bases, leaving 4 bases of the junction unmatched. The CDR3 is 16 amino acids. DNA of the CDR3: TGTGCCACCAGTGATGGGACTAGCGGGAGTTTAAATGAGCAGTTCTTC. Translated: CATSDGTSGSLNEQFF.

The J gene is TRBJ2-5, the V gene TRBV5-1; D unclear. Trimming pared 2 bases from V and 1 base from J, leaving 9 bases between. The CDR3 length is 14 residues. Germline values: CDR1 SGHRS, CDR2 YFSETQ. The CDR3, as DNA: TGCGCCAGCAGCTTTAGTGGAGCCCAAGAGACCCAGTACTTC. The encoded protein is CASSFSGAQETQYF.